Listed here are 10 T cell receptor beta chains from one sample, sequenced in a study of beta chain features in type 1 diabetes. Isolated RNA was reverse transcribed in full, so expressed TCRB transcripts were sequenced. Generated by immunoSEQ multiplex PCR, the TCRdb table keeps only in-frame clones and is missing some. The table has hundreds of thousands of clones, roughly an eighth seen once. Sequenced sample: naive CD4+ T cells from blood. The receptor source for this set is a man aged 18 to 29 in good health.

This clone showed up just a few times. The chain is built from TRBV9 and TRBJ2-2; 13 bases agree with TRBD2. Germline CDR1 SGDLS, CDR2 YYNGEE. Trimming removed 3 bases from V and 4 bases from J; junction bases left unmatched: 6. The CDR3 is made up of 17 amino acids. The CDR3 region is CASSARTSGSLTGELFF. The CDR3 DNA is TGTGCCAGCAGCGCCCGGACTAGCGGGAGTCTCACCGGGGAGCTGTTTTTT. The full variable domain, with the rest looked up from reference TRBV9 and TRBJ2-2, is DSGVTQTPKHLITATGQRVTLRCSPRSGDLSVYWYQQSLDQGLQFLIQYYNGEERAKGNILERFSAQQFPDLHSELNLSSLELGDSALYFCASSARTSGSLTGELFFGEGSRLTVL.

There are a few counts of this clone. The V and J genes are TRBV6-5 and TRBJ2-1, with TRBD2 matching 11 bases. The CDR3 extends over 15 amino acids. Per germline, CDR1 MNHEY and CDR2 SVGAGI. Trimming cost V 6 bases and J 1 base; bases outside gene matches: 2. The CDR3 nucleotides are TGTGCCAGCAGGGGACTAGCGGCATCCTACAATGAGCAGTTCTTC. It yields the protein CASRGLAASYNEQFF.

This clone was observed a handful of times. The chain employs TRBV15 and TRBJ2-2; D may be TRBD2 (6 bases). This CDR3 has 17 residues. The germline gives CDR1 LNHNV, CDR2 YYDKDF (reference sequence). Trimming stripped 2 bases from V and 4 bases from J, with 17 bases between. CDR3 sequence reads: CATSRLPGVSGTGELFF. CDR3 nucleotide sequence: TGTGCCACCAGCAGATTACCGGGAGTTTCGGGCACCGGGGAGCTGTTTTTT.

This clone occurred a few times. The chain links TRBV5-8 to TRBJ2-5; D may be TRBD2 (6 bases). Trimming took 1 base from V and 4 from J, leaving 11 bases between them. CDR3 length: 14 residues. Germline CDR1 reads SGHTS; CDR2 reads YDEGEE. CDR3 coding DNA: TGTGCCAGCAGCTTGCGGGGGTGGAGAGAGACCCAGTACTTC. It is translated as CASSLRGWRETQYF.

This rearrangement joins TRBV6-4 to TRBJ2-1; 7 bases map to TRBD2. Germline CDR1 reads MRHNA; CDR2 reads SNTAGT. The V and J ends lost 4 bases and 9 bases, in that order; junction bases with no gene match: 6. The CDR3 is 13 residues long. Written as DNA, the CDR3 is TGTGCCAGCAGTGCGACCAGGGAGGGTGAGCAGTTCTTC. Residues: CASSATREGEQFF.

The chain couples TRBV5-1 to TRBJ2-5; tentatively, D is TRBD2 (5 bases). The length of the CDR3 is 14 residues. Per the germline V gene, CDR1 is SGHRS and CDR2 is YFSETQ. V dropped 0 bases and J dropped 5 bases, with 11 bases sitting between them. CDR3 DNA: TGCGCCAGCAGCTTGGGTATTAGCGTGGAGACCCAGTACTTC. As protein: CASSLGISVETQYF.

The V gene is TRBV7-9, the J gene TRBJ2-7; TRBD2 agrees at 7 bases. The CDR3 has 15 amino acids. The trim removed 5 bases at V and 0 bases at J, leaving 7 bases unmatched. Germline V gene data show CDR1 as SEHNR and CDR2 as FQNEAQ (reference sequence). CDR3 residues: CASSPLASGSYEQYF. CDR3 coding DNA: TGTGCCAGCAGCCCCTTGGCTAGCGGCTCCTACGAGCAGTACTTC.

In its sample, this clone was seen a few times. The chain carries TRBV7-3 and TRBJ2-5, with a weak D call TRBD1 (6 bases). V dropped 3 bases and J dropped 5 bases, with 10 bases sitting between them. Germline lookup yields CDR1 SGHTA and CDR2 FQGTGA. The CDR3 runs 13 residues. The CDR3 nucleotides are TGTGCCAGCAGCTTGCAGGGGTTGGAGACCCAGTACTTC. It codes for CASSLQGLETQYF.

In this sample, this clone turned up a few times. The chain carries TRBV7-9 and TRBJ1-1, with TRBD1 identical over 8 bases. CDR1 is SEHNR, CDR2 FQNEAQ, per germline (reference sequence). This CDR3 is built from 14 residues. After removal of 5 bases from V and 7 bases from J, the junction contained 9 bases not matched to a gene. The CDR3 DNA is TGTGCCAGCAGCCGACAACAAGACAGGGGTGAAGCTTTCTTT. It translates to CASSRQQDRGEAFF.

The chain couples TRBV5-1 to TRBJ2-2; TRBD1 aligns across 7 bases. Per germline, CDR1 SGHRS and CDR2 YFSETQ. V lost 1 base to trimming and J lost 5 bases; unmatched junction nucleotides: 5. This CDR3 has 15 amino acids. CDR3 coding DNA: TGCGCCAGCAGCTTGACGACAGGGAGAACCGGGGAGCTGTTTTTT. Translating gives CASSLTTGRTGELFF.